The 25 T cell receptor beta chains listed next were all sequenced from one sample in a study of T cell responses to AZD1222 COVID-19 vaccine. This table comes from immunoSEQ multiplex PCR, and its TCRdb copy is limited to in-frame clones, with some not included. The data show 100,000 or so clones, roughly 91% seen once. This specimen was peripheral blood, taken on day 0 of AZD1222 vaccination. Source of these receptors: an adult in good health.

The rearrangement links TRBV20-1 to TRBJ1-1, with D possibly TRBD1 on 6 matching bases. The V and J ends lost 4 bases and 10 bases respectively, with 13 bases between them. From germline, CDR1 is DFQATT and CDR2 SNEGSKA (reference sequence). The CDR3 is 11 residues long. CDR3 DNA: TGCAGTGCTACCCGGACAGAGGGAGCTTTCTTT. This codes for CSATRTEGAFF.

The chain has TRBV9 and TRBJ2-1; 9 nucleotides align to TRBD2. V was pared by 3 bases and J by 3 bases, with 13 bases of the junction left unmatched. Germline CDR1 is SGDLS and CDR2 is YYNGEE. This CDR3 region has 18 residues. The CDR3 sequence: CASSAPSLAGGLYNEQFF. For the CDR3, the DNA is TGTGCCAGCAGCGCTCCCAGTCTGGCGGGGGGGCTCTACAATGAGCAGTTCTTC. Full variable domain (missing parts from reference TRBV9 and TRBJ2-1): DSGVTQTPKHLITATGQRVTLRCSPRSGDLSVYWYQQSLDQGLQFLIQYYNGEERAKGNILERFSAQQFPDLHSELNLSSLELGDSALYFCASSAPSLAGGLYNEQFFGPGTRLTVL.

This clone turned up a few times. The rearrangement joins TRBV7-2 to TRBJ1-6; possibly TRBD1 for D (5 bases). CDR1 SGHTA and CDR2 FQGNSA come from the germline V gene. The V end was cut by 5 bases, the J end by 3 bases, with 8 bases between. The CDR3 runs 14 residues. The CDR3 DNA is TGTGCCAGCAGCCCAGGGTTCTATAATTCACCCCTCCACTTT. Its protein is CASSPGFYNSPLHF.

CDR3 DNA: TGTGCCAGTAGTATAGCCACTACGTATGGCAATGGCTACACCTTC. Translating it yields CASSIATTYGNGYTF. This chain connects TRBV19 to TRBJ1-2, with no clear D. V lost 1 base to trimming and J lost 6 bases, with 15 bases between them. Germline loops: CDR1 LNHDA, CDR2 SQIVND (reference sequence). The CDR3 loop spans 15 amino acids.

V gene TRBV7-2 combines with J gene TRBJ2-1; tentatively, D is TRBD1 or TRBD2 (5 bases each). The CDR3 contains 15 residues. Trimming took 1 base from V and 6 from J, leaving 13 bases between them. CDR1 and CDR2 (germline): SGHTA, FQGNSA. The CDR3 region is CASSLEGARGNEQFF. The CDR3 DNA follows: TGTGCCAGCAGCTTAGAAGGGGCGAGGGGCAATGAGCAGTTCTTC.

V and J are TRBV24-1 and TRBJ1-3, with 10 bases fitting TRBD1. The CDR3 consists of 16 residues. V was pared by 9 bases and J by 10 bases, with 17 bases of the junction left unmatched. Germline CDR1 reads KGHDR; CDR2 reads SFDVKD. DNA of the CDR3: TGTGCCACCCATAGTCTGGGGGACAGGGGATCGGGGACCATATATTTT. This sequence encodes CATHSLGDRGSGTIYF.

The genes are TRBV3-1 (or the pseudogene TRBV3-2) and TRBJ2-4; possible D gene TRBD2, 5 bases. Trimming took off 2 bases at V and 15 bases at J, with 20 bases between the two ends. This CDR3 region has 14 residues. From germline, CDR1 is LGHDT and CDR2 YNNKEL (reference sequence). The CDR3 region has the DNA TGTGCCAGCAGCCAACAAGGGCTAGCTGAGTTTCCGTACTTC. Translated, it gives CASSQQGLAEFPYF.

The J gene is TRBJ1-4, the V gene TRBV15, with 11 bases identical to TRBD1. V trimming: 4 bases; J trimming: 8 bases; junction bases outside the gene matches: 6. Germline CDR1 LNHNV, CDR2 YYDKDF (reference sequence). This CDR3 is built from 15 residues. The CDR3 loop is CATSTGQGAYEKLFF. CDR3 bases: TGTGCCACCAGCACCGGACAGGGGGCGTACGAAAAACTGTTTTTT.

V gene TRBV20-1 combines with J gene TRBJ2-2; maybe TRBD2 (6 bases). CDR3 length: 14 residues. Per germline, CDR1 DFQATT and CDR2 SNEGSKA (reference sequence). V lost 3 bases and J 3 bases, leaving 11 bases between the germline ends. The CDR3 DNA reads TGCAGTGCTAGTGAAGGGACTTACACCGGGGAGCTGTTTTTT. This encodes CSASEGTYTGELFF.

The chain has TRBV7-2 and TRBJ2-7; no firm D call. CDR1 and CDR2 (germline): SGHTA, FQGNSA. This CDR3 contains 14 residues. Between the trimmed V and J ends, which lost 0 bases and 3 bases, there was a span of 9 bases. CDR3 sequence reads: CASSLALGLYEQYF. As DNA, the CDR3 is TGTGCCAGCAGCTTAGCTCTAGGCCTCTACGAGCAGTACTTC.

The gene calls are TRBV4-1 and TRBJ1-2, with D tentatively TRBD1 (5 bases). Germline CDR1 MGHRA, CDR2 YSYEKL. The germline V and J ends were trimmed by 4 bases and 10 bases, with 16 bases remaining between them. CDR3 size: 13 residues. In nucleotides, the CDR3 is TGCGCCAGCAGCCCAACGCTGGGGGTGGACTACACCTTC. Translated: CASSPTLGVDYTF.

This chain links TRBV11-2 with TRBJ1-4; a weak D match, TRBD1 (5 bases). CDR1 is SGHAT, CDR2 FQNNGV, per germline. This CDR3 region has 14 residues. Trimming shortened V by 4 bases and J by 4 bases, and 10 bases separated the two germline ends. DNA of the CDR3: TGTGCCAGCAGCTACCCAGGGTTTAATGAAAAACTGTTTTTT. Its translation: CASSYPGFNEKLFF.

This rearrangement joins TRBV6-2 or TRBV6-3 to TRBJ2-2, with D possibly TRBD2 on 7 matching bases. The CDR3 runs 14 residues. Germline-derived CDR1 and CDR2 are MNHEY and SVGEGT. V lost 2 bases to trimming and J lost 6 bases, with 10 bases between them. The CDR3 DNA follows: TGTGCCAGCAGTTACGGGGGGGCTTCCGGGGAGCTGTTTTTT. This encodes CASSYGGASGELFF.

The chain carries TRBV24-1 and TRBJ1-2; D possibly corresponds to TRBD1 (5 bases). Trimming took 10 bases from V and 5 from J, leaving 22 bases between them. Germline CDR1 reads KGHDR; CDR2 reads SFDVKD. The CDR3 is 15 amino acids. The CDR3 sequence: CATLIGDSPPYGYTF. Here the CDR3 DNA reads TGTGCCACACTGATCGGGGACTCGCCACCTTATGGCTACACCTTC.

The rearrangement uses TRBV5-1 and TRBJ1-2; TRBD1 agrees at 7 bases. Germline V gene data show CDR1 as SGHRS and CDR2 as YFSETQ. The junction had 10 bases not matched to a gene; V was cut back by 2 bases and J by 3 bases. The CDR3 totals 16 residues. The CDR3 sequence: CASSFTVGGGDYGYTF. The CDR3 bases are TGCGCCAGCAGCTTTACCGTTGGAGGGGGCGACTATGGCTACACCTTC.

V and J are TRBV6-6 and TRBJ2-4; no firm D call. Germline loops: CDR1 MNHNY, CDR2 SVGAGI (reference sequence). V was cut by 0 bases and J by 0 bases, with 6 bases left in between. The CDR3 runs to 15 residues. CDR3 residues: CASSYSTGAKNIQYF. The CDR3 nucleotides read TGTGCCAGCAGTTACTCGACTGGAGCCAAAAACATTCAGTACTTC.

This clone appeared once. The CDR3 sequence is CASSYAVSGASYEQYF. Here the CDR3 DNA reads TGTGCCAGCAGTTACGCGGTTAGCGGGGCCTCCTACGAGCAGTACTTC. The chain has TRBV6-5 and TRBJ2-7; 8 nucleotides align to TRBD2. This CDR3 region has 16 residues. In germline, CDR1 is MNHEY, CDR2 SVGAGI. V was pared by 2 bases and J by 0 bases, with 6 bases of the junction left unmatched.

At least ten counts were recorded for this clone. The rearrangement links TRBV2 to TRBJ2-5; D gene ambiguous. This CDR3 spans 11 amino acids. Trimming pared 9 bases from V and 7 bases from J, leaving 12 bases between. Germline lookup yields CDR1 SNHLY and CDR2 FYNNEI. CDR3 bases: TGTGCCAGTGTTGGGTCAGGGACCCAGTACTTC. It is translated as CASVGSGTQYF.

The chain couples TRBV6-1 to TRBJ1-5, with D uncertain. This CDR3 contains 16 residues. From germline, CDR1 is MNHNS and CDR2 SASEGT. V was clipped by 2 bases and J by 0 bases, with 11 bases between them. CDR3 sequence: CASSEIGHLSNQPQHF. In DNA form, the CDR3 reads TGTGCCAGCAGTGAAATTGGGCACCTTAGCAATCAGCCCCAGCATTTT.

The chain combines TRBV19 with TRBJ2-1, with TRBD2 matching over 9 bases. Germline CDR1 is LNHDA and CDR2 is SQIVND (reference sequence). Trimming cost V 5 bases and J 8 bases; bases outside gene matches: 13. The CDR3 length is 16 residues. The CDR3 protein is CASSPSRGTSSHEQFF. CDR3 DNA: TGTGCCAGTAGTCCAAGCCGGGGGACTAGCTCCCATGAGCAGTTCTTC. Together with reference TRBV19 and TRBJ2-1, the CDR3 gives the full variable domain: DGGITQSPKYLFRKEGQNVTLSCEQNLNHDAMYWYRQDPGQGLRLIYYSQIVNDFQKGDIAEGYSVSREKKESFPLTVTSAQKNPTAFYLCASSPSRGTSSHEQFFGPGTRLTVL.

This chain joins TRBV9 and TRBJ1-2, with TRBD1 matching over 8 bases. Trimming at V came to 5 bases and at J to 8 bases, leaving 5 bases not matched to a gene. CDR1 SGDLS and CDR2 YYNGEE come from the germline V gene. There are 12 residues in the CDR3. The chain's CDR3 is CASRTGQGGYTF. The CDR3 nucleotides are TGTGCCAGCAGGACAGGACAGGGCGGCTACACCTTC.

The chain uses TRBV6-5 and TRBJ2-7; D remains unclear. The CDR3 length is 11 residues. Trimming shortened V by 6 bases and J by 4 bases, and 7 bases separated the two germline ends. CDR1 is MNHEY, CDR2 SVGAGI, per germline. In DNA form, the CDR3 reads TGTGCCAGCAGCTCATTATACGAGCAGTACTTC. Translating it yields CASSSLYEQYF.

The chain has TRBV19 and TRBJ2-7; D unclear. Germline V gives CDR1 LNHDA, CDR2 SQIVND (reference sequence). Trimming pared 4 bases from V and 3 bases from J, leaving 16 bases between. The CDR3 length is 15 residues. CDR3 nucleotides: TGTGCCAGTAGTACGGACGTAGCACGGTTCTACGAGCAGTACTTC. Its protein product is CASSTDVARFYEQYF.

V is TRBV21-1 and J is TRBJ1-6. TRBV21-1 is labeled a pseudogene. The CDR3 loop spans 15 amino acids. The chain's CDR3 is CASSKDAGGGSPLHF. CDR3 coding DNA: TGTGCCAGCAGCAAAGACGCGGGAGGGGGTTCACCCCTCCACTTT.

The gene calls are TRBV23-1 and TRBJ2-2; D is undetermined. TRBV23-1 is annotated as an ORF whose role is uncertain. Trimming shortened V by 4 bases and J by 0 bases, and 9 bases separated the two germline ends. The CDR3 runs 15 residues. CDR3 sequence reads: CASSRPFPNTGELFF. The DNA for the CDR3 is TGCGCCAGCAGTCGGCCGTTCCCGAACACCGGGGAGCTGTTTTTT.